The source of this T cell receptor beta chain is a study of blood T cell repertoires in COVID-19. As for the study in general: PBMCs, B-cell-depleted T cells, or T cells were the source of the cDNA or gDNA that made up the material.

Participants were placed into cohorts based on the clinical history they reported. Authors' processing steps: Using reference gene primer amplification, nucleated cell counts were estimated. The repertoire was sequenced with immunoSEQ multiplex PCR; TCRdb's copy has only in-frame clones and lacks some. That table is the source of V, J and clone size, and D and trimming were worked out from the DNA. This sample has about 46,000 clones; roughly nine tenths occur once, and the top ten carry approximately 3.1%. The CDR3 sequence is 15 residues long. V shed 5 bases and J shed 3 bases, with 13 bases lying between them. CDR1 and CDR2 from the germline V gene are MDHEN and SYDVKM.

The receptor was derived from a woman aged 50 to 60 who had recovered from COVID-19. J is TRBJ2-2 and V is TRBV28, with TRBD1 as a possible D gene (6 bases). Sample: PBMCs or T cells enriched from blood (not recorded which). CDR3 nucleotide sequence: TGTGCCAGCAGTACAGGGATGGTGGACACCGGGGAGCTGTTTTTT. Residues: CASSTGMVDTGELFF. Combining the CDR3 with reference TRBV28 and TRBJ2-2 gives the whole variable domain DVKVTQSSRYLVKRTGEKVFLECVQDMDHENMFWYRQDPGLGLRLIYFSYDVKMKEKGDIPEGYSVSREKKERFSLILESASTNQTSMYLCASSTGMVDTGELFFGEGSRLTVL.